A selection of T cell receptor beta chains follows, all from one sample in a study of T-cell reconstitution after alpha-beta-depleted transplantation in children. A single record per CDR3 protein comes from TCRdb applying MiXCR to the PCR reads. The data contain 900,000 or so distinct CDR3 sequences, around 15% of them singletons. This specimen was PBMCs, mostly from graft donor cells, taken 360 days after TCRalphabeta/CD19-depleted stem cell transplant. Receptor source: a male patient between 5 and 17 years old who had a stem cell transplant for acute lymphoblastic leukemia, so the T cells may come from the graft donor. CDR3s include the opening cysteine and the closing phenylalanine or tryptophan. The order of the fields is V gene, clone size, J gene, D gene, CDR3 DNA, CDR3 protein. A D gene is named only where the DNA matches it firmly. Clone sizes are given selectively: once, few, many, or a class where the clone is expanded.

TRBV9,few,TRBJ2-5,TRBD1,TGTGCCAGCAGCCCTACAGGGGGATCCCGGGAGACCCAGTACTTC,CASSPTGGSRETQYF
TRBV3-1,.,TRBJ2-5,.,TGTGCCAGCAGCCAGGACCTGACAGGGAGGGAGACCCAGTACTTC,CASSQDLTGRETQYF
TRBV7-3,few,TRBJ2-1,.,TGTGCCAGCAGCTTAAATACGGGATCAAATGAGCAGTTCTTC,CASSLNTGSNEQFF
TRBV5-1,many,TRBJ1-6,.,TGCGCCAGCAGCTTGGACAGAGATAATTCACCCCTCCACTTT,CASSLDRDNSPLHF
TRBV11-1,.,TRBJ2-2,TRBD2,TGTGCCTCTTCGGGACTAGCGGATTCCACCGGGGAGCTGTTTTTT,CASSGLADSTGELFF
TRBV7-9,few,TRBJ2-7,.,TGTGCCAGCAGCTTAGGATACGACGTCGACGAGCAGTACTTC,CASSLGYDVDEQYF
TRBV12-3/TRBV12-4,many,TRBJ2-2,.,TGTGCCAGCAGCCCAGCCGGGAACACCGGGGAGCTGTTTTTT,CASSPAGNTGELFF
TRBV2,few,TRBJ2-6,.,TGTGCCAGCAAGTGGACTTACATCCTCTCTGGGGCCAACGTCCTGACTTTC,CASKWTYILSGANVLTF
TRBV13,.,TRBJ2-1,TRBD2,TGTGCCAGCAGCCCCCGACTAGCGGGAGGGCCAGGTAATGAGCAGTTCTTC,CASSPRLAGGPGNEQFF
TRBV13,.,TRBJ1-1,.,TGTGCCAGCAGCGTGGCGGGGGCCTCCGAAGCTTTCTTT,CASSVAGASEAFF